This T cell receptor (beta chain) was sequenced for a study of blood T cells in healthy people across ages (dated by TCRdb to between 2015 and 2017). Background for the entire study: Template switching captured roughly one uniquely barcoded TCR beta cDNA molecule per two T cells in model experiments. Using deep sequencing normalized with unique cDNA molecular identifiers, the study measured how TCR beta repertoire diversity changes with age. The donors were split into four age groups: young (average around 16 years), middle-aged (about 40), aged (about 62) and long-lived (roughly 77). To avoid experimental bias, donors of different ages were randomly spread across the sequencing lanes. The study analyzed two additional independent replicas of 1 million unique cDNA reads from the same blood draw for two donors, one aged 18 to 30 and one aged 80 or older. Overall results and qualifications from the work: There was a strong correlation between observed TCR beta diversity and the percentage of naive T cells measured by flow cytometry. Estimates of total diversity based on one million sequenced T cells were regarded as lower bounds and as underestimates. The long-lived group showed more naive CD4+ T cells, fewer expanded clones and increased TCR diversity than the aged group, suggesting age selection. Since profiling was done on bulk unsorted PBMCs, naive and antigen-experienced compartments could not be conclusively compared. As age increased, observed TCR beta diversity per million T cells dropped in a roughly linear way, and a significant reduction was already evident by age 40. Donor CMV infection status was unknown, potentially confounding age-related changes in expanded clonotypes.

Systemically healthy Caucasian individuals from Russia, about 38 in total and aged roughly 6 to 100 years, were included as donors. Each donor gave about 9.2 milliliters of peripheral blood, drawn into EDTA-treated Vacutainer tubes. Ficoll-Paque density-gradient centrifugation was used to isolate PBMCs, with at least 6 million per sample. Trizol reagent was used to extract total RNA from PBMCs, with at least 6 micrograms per sample. The percentages of naive CD45RAhigh/CD27high T cells were determined by flow cytometry on a PBMC aliquot from every donor. A distance of 15 bases separates the germline ends of V and J, which lose 6 bases and 0 bases respectively. CDR1 and CDR2, looked up from the germline V gene, are SGHAT and FQNNGV. There are 15 amino acids in the CDR3, from cysteine to phenylalanine inclusive. The DNA shown is the 45-base CDR3, in frame from base 1. In the case of this clonotype: There is no known antigen for this receptor. Base qualities were left out, and no much larger clone turns up one base away.

The receptor library was made with 5' RACE. TCRdb shows the sequencer as Illumina HiSeq 2500. A second roughly 6 to 12 cycle PCR used a sample-barcoded 5' primer and a J-beta primer mix. Each TCR beta cDNA molecule received a unique molecular identifier from a template-switch 5' adaptor carrying 12 random nucleotides. At least 2.5 million CDR3-containing paired-end reads were obtained from each sample. All of the RNA was converted into first-strand cDNA using the Mint cDNA synthesis kit, with a TRBC-specific oligonucleotide serving as the primer. Following uracil-DNA glycosylase treatment, all cDNA underwent a first 18-cycle PCR with the universal primers M1SS and BC2_uni_R. The paper's processing steps were these. For normalization, 1 million high-quality reads were randomly selected from each sample, with every read carrying a distinct molecular identifier. Reads with shared molecular identifiers were discarded instead of being binned into consensus sequences. MiTCR, run with a Q25 quality threshold and the strictest error-elimination algorithm, handled CDR3 identification, clonotype clustering and error correction. A nonparametric unseen species model with Euler transformation was used to estimate a lower bound on total TCR beta diversity. TCRdb reran the public reads through fastp at Q25 and MiXCR, keeping productive beta chains. Under each unique CDR3 protein, matching rows form one entry showing the most common genes and DNA. The V and J calls and clone size come from TCRdb's table, not from the authors' own analysis. The sample table records about 1.4 million distinct CDR3 sequences; roughly 60% of these occur just once. About 6.3% of the sample goes to the ten largest clones.

The clonotype was recovered from a young man in good health. Specimen: blood. The chain couples TRBV11-2 to TRBJ2-7; the D gene may be TRBD1 or TRBD2, since each aligns over 5 bases. The sequenced DNA is TGTGCCAGCAGAGCTACTGGGGGAAGCTCCTACGAGCAGTACTTC. This sequence encodes CASRATGGSSYEQYF.